Listed below are T cell receptor beta chains from one sample, sequenced in a study of CD8 T cells in Susac syndrome. TCRdb reprocessed the immunoSEQ multiplex PCR reads via MiXCR and lists one record per CDR3 protein. The sample includes approximately 180,000 distinct CDR3 sequences, over 75% of them seen just once. Specimen: CD4+ T cells from PBMCs. These receptors were collected from a human donor with Susac syndrome. Each CDR3 is given with its conserved first and last residue. The D gene is left open where the match is weak. Rows give clone size only sometimes, using once, few, many, or a class for an expanded clone.

TRBJ2-5 | - | - | TRBV4-1 | TGCGCCAGCAGCCAAGTAGGGGCTCAAGAGACCCAGTACTTC | CASSQVGAQETQYF
TRBJ2-1 | - | - | TRBV4-2 | TGTGCCAGCAGCCAAGGGGGCTCTACCTACAATGAGCAGTTCTTC | CASSQGGSTYNEQFF
TRBJ2-7 | - | TRBD2 | TRBV20-1 | TGCAGTGCTAGAGATCTGAGGACTAGCGGTTCCTACGAGCAGTACTTC | CSARDLRTSGSYEQYF
TRBJ2-4 | - | - | TRBV28 | TGTGCCAGCAGTTTAAAAGCAGGGGTGGCCAAAAACATTCAGTACTTC | CASSLKAGVAKNIQYF
TRBJ2-6 | - | - | TRBV5-1 | TGCGCCAGCAGCTTGGTACAGGCCGGGGCCAACGTCCTGACTTTC | CASSLVQAGANVLTF
TRBJ2-5 | - | - | TRBV4-1 | TGCGCCAGCAGCCAAGCGACTTACCAAGAGACCCAGTACTTC | CASSQATYQETQYF
TRBJ2-3 | - | TRBD2 | TRBV20-1 | TGCAGTGCTGCAAGGACTAGCGGAGCGCAGTATTTT | CSAARTSGAQYF
TRBJ1-1 | - | TRBD1 | TRBV20-1 | TGCAGTGCTAGAGATGGGACAGCGAACACTGAAGCTTTCTTT | CSARDGTANTEAFF
TRBJ2-2 | - | TRBD1 | TRBV6-5 | TGTGCCAGCAGTTCCCAGGACAGGTCCGGGGAGCTGTTTTTT | CASSSQDRSGELFF
TRBJ2-7 | - | - | TRBV2 | TGTGCCAGCAGCCTCGAGGGGGGCTACGAGCAGTACTTC | CASSLEGGYEQYF
TRBJ2-3 | - | - | TRBV14 | TGTGCCAGCAGCCAACACGACAATTCCCCAGATACGCAGTATTTT | CASSQHDNSPDTQYF
TRBJ2-7 | - | - | TRBV21-1 | TGTGCCAGCAGCAAAGAGACAGGGGCCGAAAGCTCCTACGAGCAGTACTTC | CASSKETGAESSYEQYF
TRBJ2-1 | - | TRBD1 | TRBV28 | TGTGCCAGCACCTCTACAGGGGGTGAGCAGTTCTTC | CASTSTGGEQFF
TRBJ2-1 | - | TRBD2 | TRBV19 | TGTGCCAGTAGTATGGACAGCGGGAGCCAGTTCTTC | CASSMDSGSQFF
TRBJ2-7 | - | TRBD2 | TRBV2 | TGTGCCAGCAGTGAAGCTGATAGCGGGGGGGCGGGAGAGCAGTACTTC | CASSEADSGGAGEQYF
TRBJ2-3 | - | - | TRBV7-9 | TGTGCCAGCAGCTTATTCGGAGGGGGCGGTCGGACAGATACGCAGTATTTT | CASSLFGGGGRTDTQYF
TRBJ2-5 | - | - | TRBV5-1 | TGCGCCAGCAGTTGGCTAGCGAATAAAGAGACCCAGTACTTC | CASSWLANKETQYF
TRBJ2-5 | - | - | TRBV29-1 | TGCAGCGTTGAAGGCAGGACACTCCAAGAGACCCAGTACTTC | CSVEGRTLQETQYF
TRBJ2-5 | - | TRBD1 | TRBV20-1 | TGCAGTGCTAGGGGGACAGGGGGGAGGGAGACCCAGTACTTC | CSARGTGGRETQYF
TRBJ2-1 | - | - | TRBV7-2 | TGTGCCAGCAGCCGGGCAGGACCATACAATGAGCAGTTCTTC | CASSRAGPYNEQFF
TRBJ2-1 | - | - | TRBV14 | TGTGCCAGCAGCCGACGGATCCAGAGCTACTCCTACAATGAGCAGTTCTTC | CASSRRIQSYSYNEQFF
TRBJ2-3 | - | - | TRBV27 | TGTGCCAGCAGTTTATCCTCGTGGGCAGGGGATCGAGATACGCAGTATTTT | CASSLSSWAGDRDTQYF
TRBJ2-3 | - | - | TRBV6-4 | TGTGCCAGCAGCCCGGCGGCAGGGAGGAATACGCAGTATTTT | CASSPAAGRNTQYF
TRBJ2-5 | - | - | TRBV10-3 | TGTGCCACCAAAATCGCGGGGGCTCAAGAGACCCAGTACTTC | CATKIAGAQETQYF
TRBJ2-5 | - | - | TRBV14 | TGTGCCAGCAGCCAAGATGGGACGGCGGAGGGGACCCAGTACTTC | CASSQDGTAEGTQYF
TRBJ2-1 | - | TRBD2 | TRBV11-2 | TGTGCCAGCAGCTCCCTAGCGGGGGGGCCTTTTCAGTTCTTC | CASSSLAGGPFQFF
TRBJ1-1 | few | - | TRBV20-1 | TGCAGTGCAAGTGGGGGGGGAACTGAAGCTTTCTTT | CSASGGGTEAFF
TRBJ1-6 | - | - | TRBV27 | TGTGCCAGCAGTTTGGACGGATCACCTCATAATTCACCCCTCCACTTT | CASSLDGSPHNSPLHF
TRBJ2-1 | - | - | TRBV3-1 | TGTGCCAGCAGCGGCCAGTTGGCCTACAATGAGCAGTTCTTC | CASSGQLAYNEQFF
TRBJ1-2 | - | - | TRBV28 | TGTGCCAGCAGCTCGCCACCGGGCGGTAACTATGGCTACACCTTC | CASSSPPGGNYGYTF
TRBJ2-3 | few | TRBD2 | TRBV6-5 | TGTGCCAGCAGTTACACTAGCGCTGGTACAGATACGCAGTATTTT | CASSYTSAGTDTQYF